A selection of T cell receptor beta chains follows, all from one sample in a study of cytomegalovirus exposure and HLA in healthy donors. The protocol was immunoSEQ multiplex PCR, while the TCRdb copy is restricted to in-frame clones and leaves out a portion. This sample carries 120,000 or so clones, under 12% of them seen once, and the ten largest clones take roughly 4.2%. What was sequenced was PBMCs. The receptor source for this set is a young woman in good health and CMV-seropositive. Each CDR3 is given with its conserved first and last residue. The size field is filled for only some rows; it gives once, few, many or a size class.

cdr3_aa: CATSKTGNTEAFF; v_call: TRBV15; clone_size: .
cdr3_aa: CASSPTDREEAFF; v_call: TRBV7-9; clone_size: .
cdr3_aa: CASSPIVSGANVLTF; v_call: TRBV18; clone_size: .
cdr3_aa: CAWSVQGVTGELFF; v_call: TRBV30; clone_size: .
cdr3_aa: CASRAYTEAFF; v_call: TRBV6-6; clone_size: .
cdr3_aa: CASSQDPGNYGYTF; v_call: TRBV4-2; clone_size: few
cdr3_aa: CASSEGSTSSYEQYF; v_call: TRBV6-1; clone_size: few
cdr3_aa: CAWSGGARQPQHF; v_call: TRBV30; clone_size: .
cdr3_aa: CASSPREGLPLAFYGYTF; v_call: TRBV27; clone_size: few
cdr3_aa: CATSRVTPVVAGEVGELFF; v_call: TRBV15; clone_size: few
cdr3_aa: CASKKALFYEQYF; v_call: TRBV6-5; clone_size: .
cdr3_aa: CASSLGGGGRDTEAFF; v_call: TRBV13; clone_size: .
cdr3_aa: CAWSFAGATNGYTF; v_call: TRBV30; clone_size: .
cdr3_aa: CASSLVTIGTDTQYF; v_call: TRBV7-8; clone_size: .
cdr3_aa: CASSLQIYTEAFF; v_call: TRBV7-9; clone_size: few
cdr3_aa: CASSIPRGRGLAGVNEQFF; v_call: TRBV28; clone_size: few
cdr3_aa: CASSPVSNQPQHF; v_call: TRBV18; clone_size: few
cdr3_aa: CASSTYYEQYF; v_call: TRBV28; clone_size: .
cdr3_aa: CASHFRVTANTEAFF; v_call: TRBV13; clone_size: .
cdr3_aa: CASSPGQNPRNYGYTF; v_call: TRBV7-2; clone_size: few
cdr3_aa: CASSFGGGPGELFF; v_call: TRBV7-3; clone_size: .
cdr3_aa: CATSTSKGREGEAFF; v_call: TRBV15; clone_size: .
cdr3_aa: CAWSDPYWSDPSHEQYF; v_call: TRBV30; clone_size: few
cdr3_aa: CSFYGQGSTPEQYF; v_call: TRBV29-1; clone_size: few
cdr3_aa: CASRRGTGNQPQHF; v_call: TRBV27; clone_size: .
cdr3_aa: CASSQGIAGYNEQFF; v_call: TRBV4-1; clone_size: .
cdr3_aa: CASSLGTLAGAYTDTQYF; v_call: TRBV7-6; clone_size: few
cdr3_aa: CASSSGSLDTQYF; v_call: TRBV7-2; clone_size: once
cdr3_aa: CASGGAGSAGELFF; v_call: TRBV7-9; clone_size: few
cdr3_aa: CASSPVYSQETQYF; v_call: TRBV7-9; clone_size: .
cdr3_aa: CASSSEYQAETQYF; v_call: TRBV5-1; clone_size: .
cdr3_aa: CASSPGWVQGPQEKLFF; v_call: TRBV4-1; clone_size: .
cdr3_aa: CATSRGTAYSNYGYTF; v_call: TRBV28; clone_size: .
cdr3_aa: CASSQDTTRFQPQHF; v_call: TRBV4-1; clone_size: few
cdr3_aa: CASRDSLETQYF; v_call: TRBV10-3; clone_size: few
cdr3_aa: CASSVGRNYGYTF; v_call: TRBV2; clone_size: .
cdr3_aa: CASSLPPGNEQFF; v_call: TRBV7-9; clone_size: .
cdr3_aa: CASSWGQLTGELFF; v_call: TRBV5-4; clone_size: few
cdr3_aa: CASSWGGKQFF; v_call: TRBV11-2; clone_size: .
cdr3_aa: CASSEQAGIKDEQFF; v_call: TRBV2; clone_size: few
cdr3_aa: CASMVDSSGNTIYF; v_call: TRBV2; clone_size: few
cdr3_aa: CASSPRVASETSYEQYF; v_call: TRBV7-9; clone_size: .
cdr3_aa: CAISESDRGYGYTF; v_call: TRBV10-3; clone_size: .
cdr3_aa: CASSQTGNGYTF; v_call: TRBV4-1; clone_size: .
cdr3_aa: CASGYVLAGSTDTQYF; v_call: TRBV27; clone_size: .
cdr3_aa: CASSQDQLRDRVNNEQFF; v_call: TRBV23-1; clone_size: few
cdr3_aa: CASSEETANTEAFF; v_call: TRBV6-1; clone_size: .
cdr3_aa: CASSMGDRGPTMHTEAFF; v_call: TRBV23-1; clone_size: .
cdr3_aa: CASSPGATYEQYF; v_call: TRBV18; clone_size: few
cdr3_aa: CASSVQGQGGRQPQHF; v_call: TRBV18; clone_size: .
cdr3_aa: CASSLGSSAFTDTQYF; v_call: TRBV7-9; clone_size: .
cdr3_aa: CASSLGRLPPTATYEQYF; v_call: TRBV5-6; clone_size: .
cdr3_aa: CASLRGAMSETQYF; v_call: TRBV2; clone_size: .
cdr3_aa: CASSLGQGEQYF; v_call: TRBV5-1; clone_size: .
cdr3_aa: CASSQGGASYNEQFF; v_call: TRBV9; clone_size: .
cdr3_aa: CASSKTSGTEAFF; v_call: TRBV11-2; clone_size: .
cdr3_aa: CASTWGVAGGFSYEQYF; v_call: TRBV5-6; clone_size: .
cdr3_aa: CASSQEGREGLEQYF; v_call: TRBV4-1; clone_size: few
cdr3_aa: CASSVLGDIFTDTQYF; v_call: TRBV9; clone_size: few
cdr3_aa: CASSDRGSATNEKLFF; v_call: TRBV18; clone_size: .